This T cell receptor beta chain was identified during a study of cytomegalovirus exposure and HLA in healthy donors. Study as a whole: Among the approximately 400 genotyped donors, around 85% were placed in the Caucasian-associated ancestry cluster.

With 60 Vbeta and 13 Jbeta primers, the PCR was carried out. Only in-frame clones appear in the TCRdb table, and some are missing; sequencing was by immunoSEQ multiplex PCR. The table has some 160,000 clones, 77% seen once. At the time of sampling, donors were nominally healthy, though unrecorded immune exposures were likely. The CDR3 sequence is 12 residues long. The germline V gene encodes CDR1 SGHDN and CDR2 FVKESK. Trimming cost V 0 bases and J 15 bases, with 12 bases left between them. The clonotype was recovered from a woman aged 25 to 45 in good health and CMV-seronegative. The specimen was PBMCs. The V gene is TRBV14, the J gene TRBJ2-1; tentatively, D is TRBD2 (5 bases). Here the CDR3 DNA reads TGTGCCAGCAGCCAAGAATCCTTAGCGCCGTTCTTC. As protein: CASSQESLAPFF.